One and the same sample provided the 11 T cell receptor beta chains below, sequenced in a study of CD8 T cells in Susac syndrome. Random hexamers primed reverse transcription of roughly 0.5 to 1 ug RNA. TCRdb ran MiXCR on the immunoSEQ multiplex PCR reads and lists one entry per CDR3 protein. The sample records about 240,000 distinct CDR3 sequences, approximately 95% being singletons. Sequencing was carried out using CD4+ T cells from PBMCs. These receptors came from a human donor with Susac syndrome.

V gene TRBV20-1 combines with J gene TRBJ2-7; the match to TRBD2 covers 11 bases. V gave up 0 bases and J gave up 5 bases; unmatched junction bases: 12. The CDR3 length is 17 residues. Germline V CDR1 and CDR2: DFQATT, SNEGSKA (reference sequence). The CDR3 reads CSARDRTSGSGGHEQYF. The CDR3, as DNA: TGCAGTGCTAGAGATCGCACTAGCGGGAGTGGGGGCCACGAGCAGTACTTC.

The chain uses TRBV3-1 and TRBJ2-3; a possible D gene is TRBD2 (5 bases). In germline, CDR1 is LGHDT, CDR2 YNNKEL (reference sequence). V lost 2 bases and J 1 base, leaving 7 bases between the germline ends. The CDR3 length is 14 residues. CDR3 loop: CASSQSGGTDTQYF. The DNA of the CDR3 is TGTGCCAGCAGCCAATCCGGGGGCACAGATACGCAGTATTTT.

V and J are TRBV29-1 and TRBJ1-2; 8 nucleotides agree with TRBD1. The CDR3 has 13 residues. In germline, CDR1 is SQVTM, CDR2 ANQGSEA. With V trimmed by 7 bases and J by 0 bases, 4 bases remained unmatched. CDR3 loop: CSARRGPNYGYTF. The CDR3 nucleotides are TGCAGCGCCCGCAGGGGGCCTAACTATGGCTACACCTTC.

The chain couples TRBV12-3 or TRBV12-4 to TRBJ1-2; D remains unclear. The CDR3 length is 12 residues. V lost 5 bases and J 3 bases, leaving 7 bases between the germline ends. This chain's CDR3 is CASSPIYYGYTF. CDR3 sequence (DNA): TGTGCCAGCAGTCCCATCTACTATGGCTACACCTTC.

The genes are TRBV15 and TRBJ2-1; unclear D gene. The CDR3 sequence is 14 residues long. V was shortened by 0 bases and J by 6 bases, with 9 bases between the two germline ends. Per the germline V gene, CDR1 is LNHNV and CDR2 is YYDKDF (reference sequence). The CDR3 spells CATSRDWLFNEQFF. CDR3 DNA: TGTGCCACCAGCAGAGATTGGCTCTTCAATGAGCAGTTCTTC.

This chain joins TRBV5-1 and TRBJ2-2; TRBD2 aligns across 8 bases. Trimming at V came to 0 bases and at J to 3 bases, leaving 7 bases not matched to a gene. Per the germline V gene, CDR1 is SGHRS and CDR2 is YFSETQ. This CDR3 has 17 amino acids. The CDR3 region has the DNA TGCGCCAGCAGCTTGGTTGCGTCTAGCGGGTACACCGGGGAGCTGTTTTTT. It specifies CASSLVASSGYTGELFF.

The chain links TRBV29-1 to TRBJ1-1; TRBD1 matches 8 bases. The CDR3 is 12 residues long. The germline gives CDR1 SQVTM, CDR2 ANQGSEA. J was trimmed by 4 bases and V by 6 bases; bases with no gene match: 4. This CDR3 reads CSVGTGRTEAFF. In DNA form, the CDR3 reads TGCAGCGTCGGGACAGGCCGCACTGAAGCTTTCTTT.

V usage is TRBV7-9 and J usage is TRBJ2-6; maybe TRBD2 (5 bases). Trimming removed 1 base at V and 0 bases at J, with 13 bases between. Germline assignment: CDR1 SEHNR and CDR2 FQNEAQ (reference sequence). The length of the CDR3 is 18 residues. The CDR3 sequence: CASSLGRLAGSGANVLTF. The CDR3 nucleotides read TGTGCCAGCAGCTTAGGGCGCCTAGCCGGCTCTGGGGCCAACGTCCTGACTTTC.

CDR3 coding DNA: TGTGCCAGCAGCCCCAGTGGGCAGGGCTATGGCTACACCTTC. It yields the protein CASSPSGQGYGYTF. The rearrangement links TRBV12-3 or TRBV12-4 to TRBJ1-2; D possibly corresponds to TRBD1 (5 bases). Trimming removed 6 bases from V and 4 bases from J, with 15 bases in between. CDR3 length equals 14 residues.

This sequence joins TRBV6-2 or TRBV6-3 and TRBJ2-7; D unresolved. The V end was cut by 6 bases, the J end by 2 bases, with 17 bases between. Per germline, CDR1 MNHEY and CDR2 SVGEGT. CDR3 length: 15 residues. The CDR3 sequence: CASRLTSGDAYEQYF. The CDR3 DNA reads as TGTGCCAGCAGACTGACATCCGGCGACGCCTACGAGCAGTACTTC.

The rearrangement joins TRBV3-1 to TRBJ1-5, with D possibly TRBD1 on 5 matching bases. V shed 1 base and J shed 3 bases, with 10 bases lying between them. The CDR3 sequence is 15 residues long. Germline values: CDR1 LGHDT, CDR2 YNNKEL (reference sequence). The CDR3 DNA reads TGTGCCAGCAGCCAAGGCAGGGCTCCCAATCAGCCCCAGCATTTT. Translating it yields CASSQGRAPNQPQHF.